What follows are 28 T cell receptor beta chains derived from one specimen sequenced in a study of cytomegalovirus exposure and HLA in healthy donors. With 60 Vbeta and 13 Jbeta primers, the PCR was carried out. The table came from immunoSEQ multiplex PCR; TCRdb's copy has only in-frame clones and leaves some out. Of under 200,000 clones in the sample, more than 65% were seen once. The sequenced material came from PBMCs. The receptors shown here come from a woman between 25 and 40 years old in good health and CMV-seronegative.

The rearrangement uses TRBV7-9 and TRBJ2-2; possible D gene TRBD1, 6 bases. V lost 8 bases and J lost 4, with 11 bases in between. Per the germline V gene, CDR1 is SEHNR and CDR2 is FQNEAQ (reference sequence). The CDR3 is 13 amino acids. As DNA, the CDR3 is TGTGCCAGCCCACAGGGTTCCACCGGGGAGCTGTTTTTT. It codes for CASPQGSTGELFF.

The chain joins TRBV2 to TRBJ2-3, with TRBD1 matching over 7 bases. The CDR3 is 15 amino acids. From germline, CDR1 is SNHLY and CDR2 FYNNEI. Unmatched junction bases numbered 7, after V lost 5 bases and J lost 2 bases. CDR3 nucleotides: TGTGCCAGCAGTCGACCGGGACAGATCACAGATACGCAGTATTTT. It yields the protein CASSRPGQITDTQYF.

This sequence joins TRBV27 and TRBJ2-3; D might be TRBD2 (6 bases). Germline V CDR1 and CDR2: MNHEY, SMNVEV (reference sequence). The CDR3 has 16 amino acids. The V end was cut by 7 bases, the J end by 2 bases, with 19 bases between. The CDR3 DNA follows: TGTGCCAGCATTCGCCTGGGAGGACATCCCACAGATACGCAGTATTTT. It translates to CASIRLGGHPTDTQYF.

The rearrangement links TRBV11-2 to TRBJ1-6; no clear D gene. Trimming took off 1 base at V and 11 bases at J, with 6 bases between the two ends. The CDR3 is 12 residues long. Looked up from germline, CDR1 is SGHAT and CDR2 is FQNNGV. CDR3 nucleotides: TGTGCCAGCAGCTTAGGCGTCGCACCCCTCCACTTT. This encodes CASSLGVAPLHF.

CDR3 in DNA: TGTGCCAGCAGCTTTGCCGGGACAGGGGAGGTTGCTTTCTTT. Encoded protein: CASSFAGTGEVAFF. The chain employs TRBV5-5 and TRBJ1-1; 10 bases map to TRBD1. The CDR3 is made up of 14 amino acids. Trimming at V came to 2 bases and at J to 11 bases, leaving 9 bases not matched to a gene. CDR1 is SGHKS and CDR2 is YYEKEE in the germline V gene (reference sequence).

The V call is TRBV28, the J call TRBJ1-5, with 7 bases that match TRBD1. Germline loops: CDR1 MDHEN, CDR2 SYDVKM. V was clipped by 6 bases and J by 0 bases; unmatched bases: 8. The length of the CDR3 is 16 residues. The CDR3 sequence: CASSPGGRDSNQPQHF. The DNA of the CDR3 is TGTGCCAGCAGCCCAGGGGGTCGGGATAGCAATCAGCCCCAGCATTTT.

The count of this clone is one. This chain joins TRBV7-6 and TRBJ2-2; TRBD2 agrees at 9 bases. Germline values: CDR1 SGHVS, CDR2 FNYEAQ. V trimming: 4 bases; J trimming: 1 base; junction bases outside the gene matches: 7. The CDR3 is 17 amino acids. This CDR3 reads CASSYPDSGGNTGELFF. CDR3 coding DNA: TGTGCCAGCAGCTATCCCGATAGCGGGGGGAACACCGGGGAGCTGTTTTTT.

CDR3 sequence: CASSRLLIPYEQYF. CDR3 coding DNA: TGTGCCAGCAGTAGACTCCTCATCCCCTACGAGCAGTACTTC. The chain couples TRBV2 to TRBJ2-7; no reliable D call. The length of the CDR3 is 14 residues. In germline, CDR1 is SNHLY, CDR2 FYNNEI. Trimming removed 5 bases from V and 2 bases from J, with 13 bases in between.

The CDR3 bases are TGTGCCAGCAGATGGACTAGCGGCTCCTACGAGCAGTACTTC. Amino acids: CASRWTSGSYEQYF. The chain recombines TRBV27 with TRBJ2-7, with 10 bases that match TRBD2. With V trimmed by 6 bases and J by 0 bases, 2 bases remained unmatched. Germline CDR1 and CDR2: MNHEY and SMNVEV (reference sequence). This CDR3 is 14 amino acids long.

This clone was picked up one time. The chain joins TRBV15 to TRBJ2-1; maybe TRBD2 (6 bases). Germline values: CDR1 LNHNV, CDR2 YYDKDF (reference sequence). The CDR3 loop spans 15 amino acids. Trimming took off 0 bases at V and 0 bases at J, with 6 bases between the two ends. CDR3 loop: CATSRDGGSYNEQFF. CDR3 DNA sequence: TGTGCCACCAGCAGAGACGGGGGCTCCTACAATGAGCAGTTCTTC.

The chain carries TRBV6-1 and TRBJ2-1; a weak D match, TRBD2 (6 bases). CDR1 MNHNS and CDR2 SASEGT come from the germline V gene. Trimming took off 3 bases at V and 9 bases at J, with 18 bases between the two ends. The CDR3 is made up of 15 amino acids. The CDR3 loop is CASSDMLGGGVEQFF. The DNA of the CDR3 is TGTGCCAGCAGTGATATGCTAGGAGGAGGGGTTGAGCAGTTCTTC.

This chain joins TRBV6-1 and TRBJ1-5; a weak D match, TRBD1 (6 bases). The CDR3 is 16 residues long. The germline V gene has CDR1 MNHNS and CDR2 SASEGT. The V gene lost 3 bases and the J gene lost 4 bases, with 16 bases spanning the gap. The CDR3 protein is CASSEKQGLLNQPQHF. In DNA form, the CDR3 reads TGTGCCAGCAGTGAGAAACAGGGTCTTTTAAATCAGCCCCAGCATTTT.

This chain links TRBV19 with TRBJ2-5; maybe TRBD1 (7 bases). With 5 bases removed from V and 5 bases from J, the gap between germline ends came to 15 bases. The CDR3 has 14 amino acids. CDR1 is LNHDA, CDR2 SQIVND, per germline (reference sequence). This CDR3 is CASSQGGSVETQYF. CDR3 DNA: TGTGCCAGTAGTCAGGGGGGAAGTGTTGAGACCCAGTACTTC.

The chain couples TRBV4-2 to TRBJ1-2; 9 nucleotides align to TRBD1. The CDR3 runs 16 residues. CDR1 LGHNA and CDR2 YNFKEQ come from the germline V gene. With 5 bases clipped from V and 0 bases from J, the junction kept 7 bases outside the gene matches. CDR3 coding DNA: TGTGCCAGCAGCACCGGGACAGGGAACCCTAACTATGGCTACACCTTC. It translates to CASSTGTGNPNYGYTF.

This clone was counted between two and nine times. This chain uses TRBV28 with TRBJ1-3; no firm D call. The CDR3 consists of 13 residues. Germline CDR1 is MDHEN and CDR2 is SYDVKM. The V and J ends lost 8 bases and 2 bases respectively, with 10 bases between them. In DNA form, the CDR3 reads TGTGCCAGCTCGCTTGGCCCTGGAAACACCATATATTTT. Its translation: CASSLGPGNTIYF. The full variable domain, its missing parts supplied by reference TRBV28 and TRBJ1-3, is DVKVTQSSRYLVKRTGEKVFLECVQDMDHENMFWYRQDPGLGLRLIYFSYDVKMKEKGDIPEGYSVSREKKERFSLILESASTNQTSMYLCASSLGPGNTIYFGEGSWLTVV.

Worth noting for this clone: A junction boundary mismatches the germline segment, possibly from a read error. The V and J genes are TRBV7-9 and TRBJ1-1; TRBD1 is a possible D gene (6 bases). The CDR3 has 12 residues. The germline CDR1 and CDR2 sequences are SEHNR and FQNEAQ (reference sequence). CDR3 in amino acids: CSSSQMGTEAFF. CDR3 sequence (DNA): TGTTCCAGCAGCCAAATGGGGACAGAAGCTTTCTTT.

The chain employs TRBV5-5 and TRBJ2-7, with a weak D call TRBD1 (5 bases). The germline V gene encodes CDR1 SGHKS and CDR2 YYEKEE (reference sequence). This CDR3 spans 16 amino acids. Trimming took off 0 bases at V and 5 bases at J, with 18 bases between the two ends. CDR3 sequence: CASSLEVTEDPNEQYF. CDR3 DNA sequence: TGTGCCAGCAGCTTGGAAGTGACAGAAGACCCTAACGAGCAGTACTTC.

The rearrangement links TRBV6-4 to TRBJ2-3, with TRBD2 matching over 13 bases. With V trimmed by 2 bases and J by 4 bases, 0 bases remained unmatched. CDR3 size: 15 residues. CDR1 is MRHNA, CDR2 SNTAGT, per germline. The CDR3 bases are TGTGCCAGCAGTGACGGGACTAGCGGGGCAGATACGCAGTATTTT. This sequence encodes CASSDGTSGADTQYF.

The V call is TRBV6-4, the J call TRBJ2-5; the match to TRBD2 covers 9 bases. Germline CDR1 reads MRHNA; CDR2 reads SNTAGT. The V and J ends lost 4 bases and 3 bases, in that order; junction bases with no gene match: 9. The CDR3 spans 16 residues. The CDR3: CASSGWGRLAEETQYF. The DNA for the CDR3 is TGTGCCAGCAGTGGATGGGGGCGACTAGCGGAAGAGACCCAGTACTTC.

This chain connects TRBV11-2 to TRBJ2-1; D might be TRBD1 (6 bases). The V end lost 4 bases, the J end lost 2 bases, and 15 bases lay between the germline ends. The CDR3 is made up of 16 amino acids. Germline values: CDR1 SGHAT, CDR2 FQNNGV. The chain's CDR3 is CASSSDGTNPYNEQFF. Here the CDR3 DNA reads TGTGCCAGCAGCTCAGATGGGACAAATCCCTACAATGAGCAGTTCTTC. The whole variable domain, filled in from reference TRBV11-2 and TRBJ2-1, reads EAGVAQSPRYKIIEKRQSVAFWCNPISGHATLYWYQQILGQGPKLLIQFQNNGVVDDSQLPKDRFSAERLKGVDSTLKIQPAKLEDSAVYLCASSSDGTNPYNEQFFGPGTRLTVL.

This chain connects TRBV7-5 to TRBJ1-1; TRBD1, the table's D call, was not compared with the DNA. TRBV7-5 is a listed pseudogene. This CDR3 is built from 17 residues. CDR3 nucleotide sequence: TGTGTCAGAAGCTTCAAGGGACAGGGGGTGCCGGACACTGAAGCTTTCTTT. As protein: CVRSFKGQGVPDTEAFF.

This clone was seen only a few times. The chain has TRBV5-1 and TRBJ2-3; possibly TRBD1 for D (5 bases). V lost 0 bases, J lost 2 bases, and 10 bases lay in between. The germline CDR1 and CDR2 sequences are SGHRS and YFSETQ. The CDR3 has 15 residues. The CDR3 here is CASSLEGPDTDTQYF. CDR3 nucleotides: TGCGCCAGCAGCTTGGAGGGGCCGGACACAGATACGCAGTATTTT.

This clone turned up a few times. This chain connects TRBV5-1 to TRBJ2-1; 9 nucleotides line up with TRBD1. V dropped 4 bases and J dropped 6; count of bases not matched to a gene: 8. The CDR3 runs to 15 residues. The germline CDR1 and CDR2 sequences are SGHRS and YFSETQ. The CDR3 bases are TGCGCCAGCAGCCCGCCGGGACAGGGTATCAATGAGCAGTTCTTC. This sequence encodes CASSPPGQGINEQFF.

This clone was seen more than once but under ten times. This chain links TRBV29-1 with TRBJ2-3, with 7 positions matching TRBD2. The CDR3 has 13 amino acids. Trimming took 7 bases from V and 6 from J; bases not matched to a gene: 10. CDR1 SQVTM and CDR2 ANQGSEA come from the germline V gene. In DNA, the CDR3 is TGCAGCGCCGGGAGGCGGGTGGTTGATACGCAGTATTTT. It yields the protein CSAGRRVVDTQYF.

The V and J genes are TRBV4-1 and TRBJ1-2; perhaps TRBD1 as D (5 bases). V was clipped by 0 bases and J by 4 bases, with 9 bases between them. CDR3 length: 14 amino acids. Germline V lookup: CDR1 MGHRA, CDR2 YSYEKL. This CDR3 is CASSQDRVGYGYTF. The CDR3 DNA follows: TGCGCCAGCAGCCAAGACAGGGTGGGCTATGGCTACACCTTC.

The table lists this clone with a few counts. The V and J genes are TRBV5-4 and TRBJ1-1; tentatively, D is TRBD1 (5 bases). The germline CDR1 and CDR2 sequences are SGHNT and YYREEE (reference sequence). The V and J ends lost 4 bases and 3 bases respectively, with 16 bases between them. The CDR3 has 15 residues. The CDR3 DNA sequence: TGTGCCAGCAGCGGGGGAGGGAAAGTGGACACTGAAGCTTTCTTT. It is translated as CASSGGGKVDTEAFF.

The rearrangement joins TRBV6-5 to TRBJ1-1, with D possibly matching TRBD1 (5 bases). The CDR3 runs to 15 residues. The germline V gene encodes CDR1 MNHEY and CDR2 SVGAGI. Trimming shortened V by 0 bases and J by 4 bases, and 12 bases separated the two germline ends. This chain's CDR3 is CASSYSRQGGTEAFF. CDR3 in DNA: TGTGCCAGCAGTTACTCCCGGCAGGGTGGCACTGAAGCTTTCTTT.

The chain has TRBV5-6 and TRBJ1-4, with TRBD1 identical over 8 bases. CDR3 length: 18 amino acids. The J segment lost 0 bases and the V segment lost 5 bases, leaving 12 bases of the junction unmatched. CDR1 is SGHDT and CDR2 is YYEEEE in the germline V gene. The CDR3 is CASSTGTGHLATNEKLFF. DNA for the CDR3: TGTGCCAGCAGTACCGGGACAGGACACCTAGCAACTAATGAAAAACTGTTTTTT.